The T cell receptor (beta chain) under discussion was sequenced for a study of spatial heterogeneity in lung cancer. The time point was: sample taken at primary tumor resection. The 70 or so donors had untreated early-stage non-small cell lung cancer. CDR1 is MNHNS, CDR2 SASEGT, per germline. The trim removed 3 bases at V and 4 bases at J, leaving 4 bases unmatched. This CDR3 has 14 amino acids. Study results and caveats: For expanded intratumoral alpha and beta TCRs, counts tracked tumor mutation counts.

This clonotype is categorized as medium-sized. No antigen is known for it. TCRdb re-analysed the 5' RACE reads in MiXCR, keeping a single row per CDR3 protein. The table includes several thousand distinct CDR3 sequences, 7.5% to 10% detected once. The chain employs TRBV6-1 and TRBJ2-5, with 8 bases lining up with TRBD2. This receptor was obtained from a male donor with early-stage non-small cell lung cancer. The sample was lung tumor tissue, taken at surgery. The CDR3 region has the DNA TGTGCCAGCAGTGATCGGGGGGGCGGAGAGACCCAGTACTTC. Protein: CASSDRGGGETQYF.